This TCR beta chain is from a study of control samples from healthy donors and cancer patients. Germline lookup yields CDR1 MNHEY and CDR2 SVGAGI. The V end was cut by 4 bases, the J end by 0 bases, with 15 bases between. This CDR3 spans 16 amino acids. The data were produced by immunoSEQ multiplex PCR, yet TCRdb's version contains in-frame clones alone and is incomplete. The sample has about 150,000 clones, about 94% seen once; the top ten hold over 2%. The receptor comes from a man over 45 in good health. The rearrangement links TRBV6-5 to TRBJ1-1; D possibly corresponds to TRBD1 (5 bases). The sample comprised blood. The CDR3 spells CASSLSGLNMNTEAFF. The DNA for the CDR3 is TGTGCCAGCAGTTTGTCGGGACTCAATATGAACACTGAAGCTTTCTTT.